This T cell receptor (beta chain) was captured by sequencing in a study of cytomegalovirus exposure and HLA in healthy donors. Study conclusions and caveats: Per published reports, the classifier diagnosed cytomegalovirus status with high specificity and sensitivity. CMV antigen specificity was confirmed in vitro for a few CMV-associated chains.

Worth noting for this clone: The antigen remains undetermined.

Germline CDR1 reads MNHEY; CDR2 reads SVGAGI. The CDR3 length is 15 residues. V shed 0 bases, J shed 5 bases, and the junction held 4 bases outside the gene matches. The table came from immunoSEQ multiplex PCR; TCRdb's copy has only in-frame clones and leaves some out. The sample consists of some 140,000 clones, 86% of them appearing once. The rearrangement uses TRBV6-5 and TRBJ2-1, with 7 bases identical to TRBD2. The receptor's source is a young man in good health and CMV-seronegative. Specimen: PBMCs. The CDR3 region is CASSYSRGLHNEQFF. In DNA, the CDR3 is TGTGCCAGCAGTTACTCACGGGGACTACACAATGAGCAGTTCTTC.